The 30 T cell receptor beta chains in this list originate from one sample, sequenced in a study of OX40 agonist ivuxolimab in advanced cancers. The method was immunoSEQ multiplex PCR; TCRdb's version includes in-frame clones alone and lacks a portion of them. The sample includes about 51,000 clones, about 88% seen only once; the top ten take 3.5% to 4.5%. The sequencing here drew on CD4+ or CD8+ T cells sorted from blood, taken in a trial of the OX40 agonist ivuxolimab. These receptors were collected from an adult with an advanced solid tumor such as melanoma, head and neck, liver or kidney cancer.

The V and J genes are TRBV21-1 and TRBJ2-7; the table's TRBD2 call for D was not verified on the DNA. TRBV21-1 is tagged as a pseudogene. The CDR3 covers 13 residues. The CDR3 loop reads CATAETEPYEQYF. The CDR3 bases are TGTGCCACCGCGGAGACCGAGCCCTACGAGCAGTACTTC.

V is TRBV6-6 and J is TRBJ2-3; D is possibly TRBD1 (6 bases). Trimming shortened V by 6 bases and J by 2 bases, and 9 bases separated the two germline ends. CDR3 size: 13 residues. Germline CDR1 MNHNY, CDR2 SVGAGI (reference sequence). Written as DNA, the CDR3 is TGTGCCAGCAGGAGACAGGACACAGATACGCAGTATTTT. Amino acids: CASRRQDTDTQYF.

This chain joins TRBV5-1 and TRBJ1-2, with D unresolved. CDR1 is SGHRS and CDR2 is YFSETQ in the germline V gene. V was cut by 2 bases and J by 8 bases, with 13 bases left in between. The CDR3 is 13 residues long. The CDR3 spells CASSFDWTRGYTF. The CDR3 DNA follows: TGCGCCAGCAGCTTCGATTGGACGCGCGGCTACACCTTC.

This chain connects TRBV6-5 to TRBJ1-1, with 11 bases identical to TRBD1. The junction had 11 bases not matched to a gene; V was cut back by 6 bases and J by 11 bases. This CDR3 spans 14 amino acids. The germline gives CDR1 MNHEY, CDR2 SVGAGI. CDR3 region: CASSRTGQGAFAFF. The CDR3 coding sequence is TGTGCCAGCAGCCGTACCGGACAGGGGGCGTTCGCTTTCTTT.

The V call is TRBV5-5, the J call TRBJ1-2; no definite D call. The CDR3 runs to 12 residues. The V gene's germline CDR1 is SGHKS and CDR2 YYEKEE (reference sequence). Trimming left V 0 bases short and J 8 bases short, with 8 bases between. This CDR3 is CASSLGPRGYTF. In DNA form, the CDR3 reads TGTGCCAGCAGCTTGGGGCCCCGGGGCTACACCTTC.

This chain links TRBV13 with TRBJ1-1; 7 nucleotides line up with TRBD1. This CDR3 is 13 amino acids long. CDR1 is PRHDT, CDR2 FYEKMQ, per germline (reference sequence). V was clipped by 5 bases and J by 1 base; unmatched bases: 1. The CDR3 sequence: CASSRQGNTEAFF. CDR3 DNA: TGTGCCAGCAGCAGACAGGGGAACACTGAAGCTTTCTTT.

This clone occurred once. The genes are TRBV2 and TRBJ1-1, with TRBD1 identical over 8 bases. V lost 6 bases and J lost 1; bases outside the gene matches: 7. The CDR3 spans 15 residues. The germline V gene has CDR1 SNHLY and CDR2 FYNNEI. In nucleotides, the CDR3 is TGTGCCAGCAGAAAGTCGACAGGGGAGAACACTGAAGCTTTCTTT. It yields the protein CASRKSTGENTEAFF.

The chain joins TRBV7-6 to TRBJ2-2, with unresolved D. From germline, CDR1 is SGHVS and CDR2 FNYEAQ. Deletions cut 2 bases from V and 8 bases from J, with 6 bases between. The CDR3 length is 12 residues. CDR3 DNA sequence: TGTGCCAGCAGCTTATACCGTGGGGAGCTGTTTTTT. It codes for CASSLYRGELFF.

CDR3 sequence reads: CASSGIGRNEQFF. For the CDR3, the DNA is TGCGCCAGCAGTGGTATAGGGCGCAATGAGCAGTTCTTC. V gene TRBV10-1 combines with J gene TRBJ2-1; D unclear. The germline V gene encodes CDR1 WNHNN and CDR2 SYGVQD (reference sequence). The CDR3 has 13 amino acids. V was pared by 4 bases and J by 6 bases, with 10 bases between.

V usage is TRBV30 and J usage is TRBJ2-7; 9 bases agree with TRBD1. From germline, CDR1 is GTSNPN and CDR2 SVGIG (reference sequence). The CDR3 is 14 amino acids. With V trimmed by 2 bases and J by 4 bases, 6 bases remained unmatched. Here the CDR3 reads CAWSTGGTGYEQYF. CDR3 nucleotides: TGTGCCTGGAGTACAGGGGGCACGGGATACGAGCAGTACTTC.

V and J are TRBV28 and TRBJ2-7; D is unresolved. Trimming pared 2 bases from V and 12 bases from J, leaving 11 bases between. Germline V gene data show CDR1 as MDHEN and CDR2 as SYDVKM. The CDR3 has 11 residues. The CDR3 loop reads CASSLLHGLYF. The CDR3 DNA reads TGTGCCAGCAGTTTACTCCACGGGTTGTACTTC.

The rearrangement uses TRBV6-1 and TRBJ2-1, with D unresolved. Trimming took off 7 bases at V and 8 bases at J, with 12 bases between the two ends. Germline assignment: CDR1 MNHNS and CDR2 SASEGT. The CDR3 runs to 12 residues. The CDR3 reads CASTFSGDEQFF. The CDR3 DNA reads TGTGCCAGCACTTTCTCTGGGGATGAGCAGTTCTTC.

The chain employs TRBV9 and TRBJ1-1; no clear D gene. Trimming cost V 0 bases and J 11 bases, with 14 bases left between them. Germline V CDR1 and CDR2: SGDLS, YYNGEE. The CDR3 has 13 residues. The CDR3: CASSVDKVGWAFF. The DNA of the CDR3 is TGTGCCAGCAGCGTAGACAAGGTTGGCTGGGCTTTCTTT.

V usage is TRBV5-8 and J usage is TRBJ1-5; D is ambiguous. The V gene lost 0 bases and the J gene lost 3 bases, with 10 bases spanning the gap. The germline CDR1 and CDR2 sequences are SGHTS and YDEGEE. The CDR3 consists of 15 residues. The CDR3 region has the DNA TGTGCCAGCAGCTTGGAGGGCCTCTCCAATCAGCCCCAGCATTTT. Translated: CASSLEGLSNQPQHF.

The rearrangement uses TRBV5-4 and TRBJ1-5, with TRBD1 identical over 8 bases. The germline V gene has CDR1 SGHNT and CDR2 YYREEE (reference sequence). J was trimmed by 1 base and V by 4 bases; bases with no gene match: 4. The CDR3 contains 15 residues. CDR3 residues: CASSVQGVSNQPQHF. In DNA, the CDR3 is TGTGCCAGCAGCGTACAGGGGGTGAGCAATCAGCCCCAGCATTTT.

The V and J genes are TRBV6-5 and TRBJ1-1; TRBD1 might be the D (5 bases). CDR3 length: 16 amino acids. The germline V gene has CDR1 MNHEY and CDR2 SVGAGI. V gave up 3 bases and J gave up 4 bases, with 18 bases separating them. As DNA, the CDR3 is TGTGCCAGCAGTTATTCAGGGTTCATTGGCGTCACTGAAGCTTTCTTT. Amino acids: CASSYSGFIGVTEAFF.

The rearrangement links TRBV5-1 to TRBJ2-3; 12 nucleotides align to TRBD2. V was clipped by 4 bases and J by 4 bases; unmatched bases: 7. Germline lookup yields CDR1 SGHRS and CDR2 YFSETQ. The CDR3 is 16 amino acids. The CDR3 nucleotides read TGCGCCAGCAGCCCAGGACTAGCGGGGCGCCCAGATACGCAGTATTTT. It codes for CASSPGLAGRPDTQYF.

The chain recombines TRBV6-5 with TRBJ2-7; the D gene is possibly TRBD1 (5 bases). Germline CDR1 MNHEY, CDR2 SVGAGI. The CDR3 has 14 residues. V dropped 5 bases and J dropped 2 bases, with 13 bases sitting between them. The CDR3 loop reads CASSQWGSTYEQYF. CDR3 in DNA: TGTGCCAGCAGTCAGTGGGGCAGTACCTACGAGCAGTACTTC.

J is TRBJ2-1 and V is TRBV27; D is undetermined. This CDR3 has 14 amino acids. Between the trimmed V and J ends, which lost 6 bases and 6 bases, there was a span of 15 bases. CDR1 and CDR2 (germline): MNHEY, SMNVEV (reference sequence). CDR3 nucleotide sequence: TGTGCCAGCAGCTCAACCCAAATGGTCAATGAGCAGTTCTTC. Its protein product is CASSSTQMVNEQFF.

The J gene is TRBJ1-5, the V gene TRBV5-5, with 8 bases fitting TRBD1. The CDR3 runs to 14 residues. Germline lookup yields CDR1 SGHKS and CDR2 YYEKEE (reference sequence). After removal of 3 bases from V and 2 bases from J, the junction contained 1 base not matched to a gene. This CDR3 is CASSSGQGNQPQHF. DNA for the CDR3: TGTGCCAGCAGCTCGGGACAGGGCAATCAGCCCCAGCATTTT. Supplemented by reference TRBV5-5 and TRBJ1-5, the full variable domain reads DAGVTQSPTHLIKTRGQQVTLRCSPISGHKSVSWYQQVLGQGPQFIFQYYEKEERGRGNFPDRFSARQFPNYSSELNVNALLLGDSALYLCASSSGQGNQPQHFGDGTRLSIL.

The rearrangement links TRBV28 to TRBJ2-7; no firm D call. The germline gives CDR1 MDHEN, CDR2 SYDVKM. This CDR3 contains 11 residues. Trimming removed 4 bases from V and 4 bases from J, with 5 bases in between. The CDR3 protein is CASSWRYEQYF. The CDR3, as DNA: TGTGCCAGCAGTTGGCGTTACGAGCAGTACTTC.

The CDR3: CAITGPGTTYNEQFF. CDR3 in DNA: TGTGCCATCACCGGGCCCGGGACAACCTACAATGAGCAGTTCTTC. V usage is TRBV10-3 and J usage is TRBJ2-1; a possible D gene is TRBD1 (6 bases). With 7 bases removed from V and 2 bases from J, the gap between germline ends came to 15 bases. This CDR3 spans 15 amino acids. In germline, CDR1 is ENHRY, CDR2 SYGVKD.

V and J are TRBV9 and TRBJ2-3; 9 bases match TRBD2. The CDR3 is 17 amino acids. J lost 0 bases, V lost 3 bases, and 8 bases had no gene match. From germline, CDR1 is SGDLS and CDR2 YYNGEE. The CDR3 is CASSGRSTSGSTDTQYF. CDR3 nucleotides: TGTGCCAGCAGCGGGCGATCTACTAGCGGGAGCACAGATACGCAGTATTTT.

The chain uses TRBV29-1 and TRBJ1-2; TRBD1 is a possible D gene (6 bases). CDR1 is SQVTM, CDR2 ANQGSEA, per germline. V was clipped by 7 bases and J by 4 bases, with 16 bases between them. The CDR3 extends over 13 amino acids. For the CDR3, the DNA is TGCAGCGCCGGAGGCGGACAGACCTATGGCTACACCTTC. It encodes CSAGGGQTYGYTF.

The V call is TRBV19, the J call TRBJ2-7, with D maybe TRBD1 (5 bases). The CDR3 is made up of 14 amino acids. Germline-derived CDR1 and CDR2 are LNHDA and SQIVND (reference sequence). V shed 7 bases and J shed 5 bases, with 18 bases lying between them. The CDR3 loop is CASTSNFPGNEQYF. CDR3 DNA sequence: TGTGCCAGTACCTCAAACTTTCCAGGGAACGAGCAGTACTTC.

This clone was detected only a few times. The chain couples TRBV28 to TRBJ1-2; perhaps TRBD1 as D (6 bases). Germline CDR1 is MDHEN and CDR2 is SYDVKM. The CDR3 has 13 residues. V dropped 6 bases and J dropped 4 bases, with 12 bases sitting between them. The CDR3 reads CASRQGLAYGYTF. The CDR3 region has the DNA TGTGCCAGCAGACAGGGCCTGGCCTATGGCTACACCTTC.

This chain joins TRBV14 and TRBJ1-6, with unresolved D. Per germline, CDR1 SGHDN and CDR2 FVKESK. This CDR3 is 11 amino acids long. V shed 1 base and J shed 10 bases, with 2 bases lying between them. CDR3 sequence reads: CASSQGSPLHF. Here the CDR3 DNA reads TGTGCCAGCAGCCAAGGGTCACCCCTCCACTTT.

The CDR3 region has the DNA TGTGCCAGCGGTCAGTCTCAGGGGGGCTCCTACAATGAGCAGTTCTTC. The encoded protein is CASGQSQGGSYNEQFF. V and J are TRBV11-2 and TRBJ2-1, with D possibly matching TRBD1 (7 bases). The germline gives CDR1 SGHAT, CDR2 FQNNGV. This CDR3 comprises 16 residues. Between the trimmed V and J ends, which lost 8 bases and 0 bases, there was a span of 17 bases. The full variable domain, completed using reference TRBV11-2 and TRBJ2-1, is EAGVAQSPRYKIIEKRQSVAFWCNPISGHATLYWYQQILGQGPKLLIQFQNNGVVDDSQLPKDRFSAERLKGVDSTLKIQPAKLEDSAVYLCASGQSQGGSYNEQFFGPGTRLTVL.

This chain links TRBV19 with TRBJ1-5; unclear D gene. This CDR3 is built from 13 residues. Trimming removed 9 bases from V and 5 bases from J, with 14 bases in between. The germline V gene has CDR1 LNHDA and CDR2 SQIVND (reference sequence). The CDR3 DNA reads TGTGCCAGCCAATTCGGCCTCGATCAGCCCCAGCATTTT. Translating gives CASQFGLDQPQHF.

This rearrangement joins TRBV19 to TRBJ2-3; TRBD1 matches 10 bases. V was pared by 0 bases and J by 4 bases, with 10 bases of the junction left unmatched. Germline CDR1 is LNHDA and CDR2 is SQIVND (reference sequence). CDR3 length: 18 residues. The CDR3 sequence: CASSIEVSRQGASDTQYF. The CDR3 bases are TGTGCCAGTAGTATAGAAGTCAGTAGACAGGGGGCCTCAGATACGCAGTATTTT.